What follows describes a single T cell receptor beta chain. The antigen remains undetermined. CDR1 and CDR2 from the germline V gene are MNHEY and SVGAGI. The CDR3 extends over 15 amino acids. V was trimmed by 2 bases and J by 0 bases, leaving 10 bases between them. Only in-frame clones appear in the TCRdb table, and some are missing; sequencing was by immunoSEQ multiplex PCR. The profile shows roughly 2,500,000 clones, over 85% of them singletons. The entry originates in a study of shared clonotypes between healthy human individuals. Overall study context: Sampling drew on donors who were a couple of women and a few men aged 18 to 49. Study-level points and caveats: The generation probabilities recorded for non-shared clonotypes fell below those of clonotypes shared by all four donors.

The study separated CD4+ cells into CD45RA+ naive and CD45RA-negative memory subsets. The rearrangement uses TRBV6-5 and TRBJ1-1, with D unclear. The sequenced material came from naive CD4+ T cells from PBMCs. As for subset: CD45RA+ positively selected. The sequence came from a man between 18 and 29 years old in good health. Some clones in this sample may be carry-over from other donors' samples. CDR3 sequence (DNA): TGTGCCAGCAGTTACGGAGGGAACATGAACACTGAAGCTTTCTTT. This codes for CASSYGGNMNTEAFF.